This T cell receptor beta chain was retrieved from a study of molecular identifiers for immune sequencing clone quantification. Findings of the study overall: Detection of one spiked Jurkat cell's TCR RNA reportedly worked in around 1 million naive cells. Over 99% of effector molecules, but under 1% in naive cells, were held by clones with more than 20 RNA copies.

It was with previously described methods and listed TCR primers that bulk TCR libraries were made. TCRdb reanalysed the PCR reads using MiXCR and keeps one entry per CDR3 protein. There are under 600,000 distinct CDR3 sequences in the sample; over 20% occur only once, and about 0.84% lies in the top ten. As for this clonotype: The antigen is undetermined.

As CD8+CD4-CCR7+CD45RA+ cells, naive CD8 T cells were sorted. Sequenced sample: naive CD8+ T cells from blood, with Jurkat cell RNA spiked in. Specified subset: FACS-sorted CD8+CD4-CCR7+CD45RA+ naive T cells. The source of this sequence is a human donor in good health. Some libraries in this study had Jurkat cell RNA spiked in.

CDR3 residues: CASRETASYNSPLHF. CDR3 sequence (DNA): TGTGCCAGCAGGGAAACAGCCTCATATAATTCACCCCTCCACTTT. This rearrangement joins TRBV7-2 to TRBJ1-6; D not resolved. The germline gives CDR1 SGHTA, CDR2 FQGNSA. V lost 6 bases to trimming and J lost 4 bases, with 13 bases between them. This CDR3 has 15 residues.